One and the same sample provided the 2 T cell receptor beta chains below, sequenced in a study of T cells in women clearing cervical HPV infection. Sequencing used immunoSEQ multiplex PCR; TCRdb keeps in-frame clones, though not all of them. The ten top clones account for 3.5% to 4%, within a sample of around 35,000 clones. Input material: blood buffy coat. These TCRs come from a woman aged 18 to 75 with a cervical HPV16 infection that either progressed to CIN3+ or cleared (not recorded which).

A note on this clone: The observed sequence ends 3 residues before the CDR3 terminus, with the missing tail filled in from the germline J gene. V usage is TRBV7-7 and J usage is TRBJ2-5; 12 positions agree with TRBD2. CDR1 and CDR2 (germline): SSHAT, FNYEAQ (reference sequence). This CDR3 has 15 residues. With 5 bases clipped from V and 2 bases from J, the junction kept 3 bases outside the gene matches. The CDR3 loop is CASSPGLAGQETQYF. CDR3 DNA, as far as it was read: TGTGCCAGCAGCCCAGGACTAGCGGGGCAAGAGACC.

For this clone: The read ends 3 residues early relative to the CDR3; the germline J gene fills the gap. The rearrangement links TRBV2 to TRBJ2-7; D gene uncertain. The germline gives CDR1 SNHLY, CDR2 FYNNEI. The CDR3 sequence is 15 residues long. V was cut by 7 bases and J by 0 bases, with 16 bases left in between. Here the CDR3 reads CASIWKTEFSYEQYF. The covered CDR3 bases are TGTGCCAGCATTTGGAAGACTGAGTTCTCCTACGAG. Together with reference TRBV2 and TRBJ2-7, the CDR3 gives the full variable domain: EPEVTQTPSHQVTQMGQEVILRCVPISNHLYFYWYRQILGQKVEFLVSFYNNEISEKSEIFDDQFSVERPDGSNFTLKIRSTKLEDSAMYFCASIWKTEFSYEQYFGPGTRLTVT.